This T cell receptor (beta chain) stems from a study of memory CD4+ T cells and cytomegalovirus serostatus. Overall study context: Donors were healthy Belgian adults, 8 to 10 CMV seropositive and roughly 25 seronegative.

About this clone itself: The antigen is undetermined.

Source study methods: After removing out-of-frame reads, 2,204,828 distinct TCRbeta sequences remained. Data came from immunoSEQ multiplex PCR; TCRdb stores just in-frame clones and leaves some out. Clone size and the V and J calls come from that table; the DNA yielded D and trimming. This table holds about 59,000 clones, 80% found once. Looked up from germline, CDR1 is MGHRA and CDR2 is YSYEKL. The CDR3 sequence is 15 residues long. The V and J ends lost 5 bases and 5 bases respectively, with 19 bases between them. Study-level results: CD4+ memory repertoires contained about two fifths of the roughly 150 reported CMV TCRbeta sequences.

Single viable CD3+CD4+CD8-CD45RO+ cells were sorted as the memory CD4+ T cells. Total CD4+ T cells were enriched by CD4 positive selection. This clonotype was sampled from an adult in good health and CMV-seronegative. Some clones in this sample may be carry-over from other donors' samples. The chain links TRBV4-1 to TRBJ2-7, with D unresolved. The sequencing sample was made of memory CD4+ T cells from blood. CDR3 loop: CASSARTVLGDEQYF. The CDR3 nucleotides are TGCGCCAGCAGCGCCCGGACGGTTCTAGGCGACGAGCAGTACTTC.